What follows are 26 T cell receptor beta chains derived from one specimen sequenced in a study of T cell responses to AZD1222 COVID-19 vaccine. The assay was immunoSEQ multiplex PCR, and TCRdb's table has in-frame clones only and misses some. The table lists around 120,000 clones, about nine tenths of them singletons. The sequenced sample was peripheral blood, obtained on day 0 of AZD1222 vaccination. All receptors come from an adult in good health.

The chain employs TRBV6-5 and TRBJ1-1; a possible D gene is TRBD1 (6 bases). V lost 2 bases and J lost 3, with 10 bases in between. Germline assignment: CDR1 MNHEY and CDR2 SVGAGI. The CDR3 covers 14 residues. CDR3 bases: TGTGCCAGCAGTTACAGGAGGGGGGACACTGAAGCTTTCTTT. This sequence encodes CASSYRRGDTEAFF.

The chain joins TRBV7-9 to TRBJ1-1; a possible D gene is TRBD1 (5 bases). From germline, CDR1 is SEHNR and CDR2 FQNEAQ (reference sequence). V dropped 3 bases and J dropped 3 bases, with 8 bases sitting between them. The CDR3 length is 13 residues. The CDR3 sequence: CASSFGGDTEAFF. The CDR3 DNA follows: TGTGCCAGCAGCTTCGGGGGGGACACTGAAGCTTTCTTT.

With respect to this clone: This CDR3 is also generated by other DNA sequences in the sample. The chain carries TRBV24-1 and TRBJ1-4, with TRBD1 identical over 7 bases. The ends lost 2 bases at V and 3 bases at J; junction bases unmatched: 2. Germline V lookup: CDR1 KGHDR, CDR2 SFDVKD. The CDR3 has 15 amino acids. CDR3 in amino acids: CATSDSGGPNEKLFF. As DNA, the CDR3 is TGTGCCACCAGTGATTCAGGGGGGCCTAATGAAAAACTGTTTTTT.

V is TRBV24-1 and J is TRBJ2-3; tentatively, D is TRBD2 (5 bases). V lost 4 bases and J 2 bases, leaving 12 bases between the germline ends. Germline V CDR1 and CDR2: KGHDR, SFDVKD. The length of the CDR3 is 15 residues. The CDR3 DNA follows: TGTGCCACCAGTGACCCCACTAGACTCACAGATACGCAGTATTTT. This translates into CATSDPTRLTDTQYF.

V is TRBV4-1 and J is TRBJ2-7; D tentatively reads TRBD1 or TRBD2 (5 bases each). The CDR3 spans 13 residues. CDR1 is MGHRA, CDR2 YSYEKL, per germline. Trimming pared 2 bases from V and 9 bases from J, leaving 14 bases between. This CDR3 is CASSQSGRGPQYF. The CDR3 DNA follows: TGCGCCAGCAGCCAATCGGGAAGGGGACCGCAGTACTTC.

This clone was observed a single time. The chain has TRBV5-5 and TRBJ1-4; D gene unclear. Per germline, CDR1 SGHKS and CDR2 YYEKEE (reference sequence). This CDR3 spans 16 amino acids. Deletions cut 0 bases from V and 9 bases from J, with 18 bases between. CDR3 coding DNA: TGTGCCAGCAGCTTGGACCACCTCATGTTGAGGAAAAAACTGTTTTTT. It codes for CASSLDHLMLRKKLFF.

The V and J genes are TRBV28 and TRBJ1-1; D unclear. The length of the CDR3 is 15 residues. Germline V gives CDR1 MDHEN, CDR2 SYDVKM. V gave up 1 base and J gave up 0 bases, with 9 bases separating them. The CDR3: CASSLFRTMNTEAFF. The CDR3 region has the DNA TGTGCCAGCAGTTTATTCCGGACTATGAACACTGAAGCTTTCTTT.

The CDR3 coding sequence is TGTGCCAGCAGTTTAAATAGATACACTGAAGCTTTCTTT. It encodes CASSLNRYTEAFF. V usage is TRBV7-2 and J usage is TRBJ1-1; D not certain. This CDR3 has 13 residues. CDR1 and CDR2 (germline): SGHTA, FQGNSA. The germline V and J ends were trimmed by 6 bases and 3 bases, with 11 bases remaining between them.

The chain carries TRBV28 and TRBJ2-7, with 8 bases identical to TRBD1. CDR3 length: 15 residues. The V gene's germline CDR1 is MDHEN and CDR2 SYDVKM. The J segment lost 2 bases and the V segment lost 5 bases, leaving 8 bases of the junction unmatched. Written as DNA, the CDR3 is TGTGCCAGCAGTCTCCCCGGGACAGGTACCTACGAGCAGTACTTC. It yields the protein CASSLPGTGTYEQYF.

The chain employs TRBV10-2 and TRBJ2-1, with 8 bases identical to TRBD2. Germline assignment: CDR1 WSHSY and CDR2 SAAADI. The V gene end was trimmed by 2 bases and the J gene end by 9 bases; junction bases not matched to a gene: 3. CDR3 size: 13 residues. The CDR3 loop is CASSETGRAEQFF. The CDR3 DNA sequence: TGCGCCAGCAGTGAGACCGGGAGGGCTGAGCAGTTCTTC.

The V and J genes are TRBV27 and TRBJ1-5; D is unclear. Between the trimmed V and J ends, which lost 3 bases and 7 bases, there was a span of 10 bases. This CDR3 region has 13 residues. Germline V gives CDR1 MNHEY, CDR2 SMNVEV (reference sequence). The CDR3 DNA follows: TGTGCCAGCAGTTTCGGTCTAGGGCAGCCCCAGCATTTT. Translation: CASSFGLGQPQHF.

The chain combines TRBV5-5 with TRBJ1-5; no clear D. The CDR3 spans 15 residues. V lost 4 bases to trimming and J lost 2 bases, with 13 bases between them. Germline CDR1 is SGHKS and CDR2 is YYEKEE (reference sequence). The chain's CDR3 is CASSRGRDGNQPQHF. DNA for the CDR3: TGTGCCAGCAGCCGCGGAAGAGATGGCAATCAGCCCCAGCATTTT.

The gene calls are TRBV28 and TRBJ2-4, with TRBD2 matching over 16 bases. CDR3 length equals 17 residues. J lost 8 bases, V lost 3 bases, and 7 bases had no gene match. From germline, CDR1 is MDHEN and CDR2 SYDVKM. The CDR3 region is CASSFGTSGRANYIQYF. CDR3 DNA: TGTGCCAGCAGTTTCGGGACTAGCGGGAGGGCCAATTACATTCAGTACTTC. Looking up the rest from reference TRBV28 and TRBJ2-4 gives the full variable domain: DVKVTQSSRYLVKRTGEKVFLECVQDMDHENMFWYRQDPGLGLRLIYFSYDVKMKEKGDIPEGYSVSREKKERFSLILESASTNQTSMYLCASSFGTSGRANYIQYFGAGTRLSVL.

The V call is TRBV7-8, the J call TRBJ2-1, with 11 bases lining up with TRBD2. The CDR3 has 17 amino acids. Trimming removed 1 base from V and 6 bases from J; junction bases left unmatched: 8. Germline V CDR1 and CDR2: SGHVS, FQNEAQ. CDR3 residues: CASSLGPLAGGSNEQFF. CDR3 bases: TGTGCCAGCAGCTTAGGGCCCCTAGCGGGAGGCTCCAATGAGCAGTTCTTC.

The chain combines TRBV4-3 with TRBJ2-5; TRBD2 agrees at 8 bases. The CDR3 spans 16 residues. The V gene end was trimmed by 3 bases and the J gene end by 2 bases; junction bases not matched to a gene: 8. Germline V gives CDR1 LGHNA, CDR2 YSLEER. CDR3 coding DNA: TGCGCCAGCAGCCAGGATGGTAGCGGGACGCAAGAGACCCAGTACTTC. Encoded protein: CASSQDGSGTQETQYF.

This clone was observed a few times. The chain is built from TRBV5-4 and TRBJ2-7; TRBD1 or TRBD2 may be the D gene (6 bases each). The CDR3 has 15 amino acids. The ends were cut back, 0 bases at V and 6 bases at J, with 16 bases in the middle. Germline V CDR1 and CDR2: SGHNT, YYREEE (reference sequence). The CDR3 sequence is CASSLGGARTSEQYF. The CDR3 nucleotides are TGTGCCAGCAGCTTGGGGGGGGCCCGTACGTCCGAGCAGTACTTC.

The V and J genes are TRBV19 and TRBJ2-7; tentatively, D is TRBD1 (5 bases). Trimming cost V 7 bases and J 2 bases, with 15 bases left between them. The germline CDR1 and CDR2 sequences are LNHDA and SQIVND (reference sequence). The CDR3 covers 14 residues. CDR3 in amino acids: CASKLQAGTYEQYF. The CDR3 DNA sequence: TGTGCCAGTAAATTACAGGCAGGAACCTACGAGCAGTACTTC.

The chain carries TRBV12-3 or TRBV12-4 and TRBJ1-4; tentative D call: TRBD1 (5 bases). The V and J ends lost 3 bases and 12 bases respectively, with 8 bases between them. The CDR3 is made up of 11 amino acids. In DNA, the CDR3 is TGTGCCAGCAGTTTCCGAGGGGAACTGTTTTTT. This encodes CASSFRGELFF.

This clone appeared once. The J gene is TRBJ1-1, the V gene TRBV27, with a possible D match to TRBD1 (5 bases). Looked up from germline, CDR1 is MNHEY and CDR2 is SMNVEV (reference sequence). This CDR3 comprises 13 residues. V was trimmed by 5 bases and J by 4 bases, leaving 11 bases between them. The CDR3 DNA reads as TGTGCCAGCAGTCCCCGACAGCGCACTGAAGCTTTCTTT. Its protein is CASSPRQRTEAFF.

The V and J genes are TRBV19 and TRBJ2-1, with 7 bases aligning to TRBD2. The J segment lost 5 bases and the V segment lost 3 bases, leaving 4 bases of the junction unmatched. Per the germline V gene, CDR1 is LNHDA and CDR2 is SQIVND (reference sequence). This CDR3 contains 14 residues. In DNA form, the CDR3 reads TGTGCCAGTAGTATTAGCCTAGCGGACAATGAGCAGTTCTTC. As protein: CASSISLADNEQFF.

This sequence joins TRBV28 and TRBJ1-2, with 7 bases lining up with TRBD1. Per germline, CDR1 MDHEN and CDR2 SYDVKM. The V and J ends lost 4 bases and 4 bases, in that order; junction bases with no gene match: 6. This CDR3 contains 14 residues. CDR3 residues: CASSSHRGSYGYTF. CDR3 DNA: TGTGCCAGCAGTTCTCACAGGGGATCCTATGGCTACACCTTC.

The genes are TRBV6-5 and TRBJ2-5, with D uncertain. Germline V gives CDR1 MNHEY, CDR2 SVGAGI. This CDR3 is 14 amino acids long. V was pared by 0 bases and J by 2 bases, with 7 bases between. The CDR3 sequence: CASSYSSGQETQYF. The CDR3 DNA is TGTGCCAGCAGTTACTCGTCCGGACAAGAGACCCAGTACTTC.

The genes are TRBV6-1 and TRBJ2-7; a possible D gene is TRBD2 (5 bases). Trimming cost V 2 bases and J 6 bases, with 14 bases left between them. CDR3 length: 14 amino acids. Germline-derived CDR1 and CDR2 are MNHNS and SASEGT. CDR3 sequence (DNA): TGTGCCAGCAGTGAATCCCAACTAGAGGGCGAGCAGTACTTC. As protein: CASSESQLEGEQYF.

The CDR3 DNA reads TGTGCCAGCAGAGAGACAGGGGTGCCCGGGGAGCTGTTTTTT. Its translation is CASRETGVPGELFF. The chain carries TRBV9 and TRBJ2-2, with 8 bases fitting TRBD1. The CDR3 covers 14 residues. V lost 5 bases, J lost 6 bases, and 6 bases stayed unmatched. Germline V gives CDR1 SGDLS, CDR2 YYNGEE.

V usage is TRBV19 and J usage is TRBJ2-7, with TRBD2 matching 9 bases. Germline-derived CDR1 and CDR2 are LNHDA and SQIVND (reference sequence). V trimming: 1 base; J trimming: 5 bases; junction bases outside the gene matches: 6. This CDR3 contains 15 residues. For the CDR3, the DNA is TGTGCCAGTAGTATAGTGGCGGCTAGCGGGAACGAGCAGTACTTC. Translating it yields CASSIVAASGNEQYF.

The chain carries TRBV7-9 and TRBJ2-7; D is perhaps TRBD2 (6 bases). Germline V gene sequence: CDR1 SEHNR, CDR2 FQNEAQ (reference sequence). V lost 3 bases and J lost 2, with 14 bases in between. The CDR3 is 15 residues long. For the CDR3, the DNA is TGTGCCAGCAGCTTCGGGGGAACAGCAGCCTACGAGCAGTACTTC. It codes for CASSFGGTAAYEQYF.